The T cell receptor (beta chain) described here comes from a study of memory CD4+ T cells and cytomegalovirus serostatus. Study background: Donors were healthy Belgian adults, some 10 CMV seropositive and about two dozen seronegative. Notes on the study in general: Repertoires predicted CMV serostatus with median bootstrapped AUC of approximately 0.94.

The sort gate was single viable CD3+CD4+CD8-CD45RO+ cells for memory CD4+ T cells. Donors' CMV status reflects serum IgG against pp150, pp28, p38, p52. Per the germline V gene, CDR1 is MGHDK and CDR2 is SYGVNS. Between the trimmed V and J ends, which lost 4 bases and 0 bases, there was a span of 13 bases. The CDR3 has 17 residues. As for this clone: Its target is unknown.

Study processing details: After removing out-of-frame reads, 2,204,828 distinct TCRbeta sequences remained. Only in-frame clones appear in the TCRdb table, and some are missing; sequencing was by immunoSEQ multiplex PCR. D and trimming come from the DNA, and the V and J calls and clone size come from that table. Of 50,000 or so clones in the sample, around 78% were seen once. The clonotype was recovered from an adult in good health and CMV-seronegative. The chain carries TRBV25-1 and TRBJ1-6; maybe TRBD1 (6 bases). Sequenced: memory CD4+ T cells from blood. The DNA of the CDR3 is TGTGCCAGCAGTGGCGTCAGGGGAGGCTCCTATAATTCACCCCTCCACTTT. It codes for CASSGVRGGSYNSPLHF.